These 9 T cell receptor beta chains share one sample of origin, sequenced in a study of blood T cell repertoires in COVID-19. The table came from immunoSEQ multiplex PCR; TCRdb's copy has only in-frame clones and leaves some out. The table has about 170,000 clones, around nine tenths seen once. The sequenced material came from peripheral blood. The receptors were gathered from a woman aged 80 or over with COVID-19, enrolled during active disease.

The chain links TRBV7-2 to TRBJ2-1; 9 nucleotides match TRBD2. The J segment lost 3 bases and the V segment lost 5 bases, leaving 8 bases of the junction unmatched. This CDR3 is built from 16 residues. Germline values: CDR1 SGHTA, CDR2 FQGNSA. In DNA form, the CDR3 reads TGTGCCAGCAGCACAACTAGCGGGTCATTCTACAATGAGCAGTTCTTC. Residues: CASSTTSGSFYNEQFF.

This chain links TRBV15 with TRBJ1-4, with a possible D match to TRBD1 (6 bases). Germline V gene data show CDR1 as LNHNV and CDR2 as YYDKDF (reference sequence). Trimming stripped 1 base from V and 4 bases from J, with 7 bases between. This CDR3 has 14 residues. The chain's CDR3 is CATSRGTVNEKLFF. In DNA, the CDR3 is TGTGCCACCAGCAGAGGGACAGTTAATGAAAAACTGTTTTTT.

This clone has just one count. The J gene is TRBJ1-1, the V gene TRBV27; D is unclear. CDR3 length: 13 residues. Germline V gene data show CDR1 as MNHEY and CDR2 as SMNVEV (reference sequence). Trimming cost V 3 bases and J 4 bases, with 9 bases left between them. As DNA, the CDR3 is TGTGCCAGCAGTTTGACTAGACGCACTGAAGCTTTCTTT. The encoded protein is CASSLTRRTEAFF.

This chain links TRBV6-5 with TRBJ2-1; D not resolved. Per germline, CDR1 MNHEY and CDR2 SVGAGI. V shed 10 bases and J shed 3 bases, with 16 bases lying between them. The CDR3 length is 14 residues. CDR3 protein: CATRRQEGYNEQFF. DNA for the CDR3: TGTGCCACCCGTCGGCAGGAAGGCTACAATGAGCAGTTCTTC.

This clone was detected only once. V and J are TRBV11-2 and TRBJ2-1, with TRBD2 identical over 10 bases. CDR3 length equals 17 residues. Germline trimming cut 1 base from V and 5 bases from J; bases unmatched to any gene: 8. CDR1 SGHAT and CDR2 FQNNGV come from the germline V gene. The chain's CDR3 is CASSLGSRLAGDNEQFF. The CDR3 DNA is TGTGCCAGCAGCTTAGGTTCTAGGCTAGCGGGGGACAATGAGCAGTTCTTC.

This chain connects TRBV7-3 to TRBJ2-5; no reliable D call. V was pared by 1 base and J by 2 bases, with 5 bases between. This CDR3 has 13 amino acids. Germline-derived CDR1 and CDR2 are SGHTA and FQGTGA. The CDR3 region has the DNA TGTGCCAGCAGCTTAAGCAGGCAAGAGACCCAGTACTTC. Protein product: CASSLSRQETQYF.

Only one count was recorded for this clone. The CDR3 nucleotides are TGTGCCAGCAGTTATATGCCTAGCGTTCACCAAGAGACCCAGTACTTC. It is translated as CASSYMPSVHQETQYF. The V call is TRBV6-2 or TRBV6-3, the J call TRBJ2-5, with TRBD2 as a possible D gene (6 bases). The germline V gene has CDR1 MNHEY and CDR2 SVGEGT. Trimming pared 3 bases from V and 0 bases from J, leaving 14 bases between. This CDR3 region has 16 residues.

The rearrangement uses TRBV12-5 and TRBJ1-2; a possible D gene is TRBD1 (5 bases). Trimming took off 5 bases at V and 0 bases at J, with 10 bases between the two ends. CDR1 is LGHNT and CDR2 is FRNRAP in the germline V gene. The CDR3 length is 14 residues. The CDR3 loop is CASGKQGSNYGYTF. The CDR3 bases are TGTGCTAGTGGTAAGCAGGGTTCTAACTATGGCTACACCTTC.

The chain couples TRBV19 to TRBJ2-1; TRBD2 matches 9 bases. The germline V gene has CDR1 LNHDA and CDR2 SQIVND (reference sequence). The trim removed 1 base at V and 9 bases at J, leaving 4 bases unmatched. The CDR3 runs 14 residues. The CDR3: CASSIGLAEGEQFF. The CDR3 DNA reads TGTGCCAGTAGTATAGGACTAGCGGAGGGTGAGCAGTTCTTC.